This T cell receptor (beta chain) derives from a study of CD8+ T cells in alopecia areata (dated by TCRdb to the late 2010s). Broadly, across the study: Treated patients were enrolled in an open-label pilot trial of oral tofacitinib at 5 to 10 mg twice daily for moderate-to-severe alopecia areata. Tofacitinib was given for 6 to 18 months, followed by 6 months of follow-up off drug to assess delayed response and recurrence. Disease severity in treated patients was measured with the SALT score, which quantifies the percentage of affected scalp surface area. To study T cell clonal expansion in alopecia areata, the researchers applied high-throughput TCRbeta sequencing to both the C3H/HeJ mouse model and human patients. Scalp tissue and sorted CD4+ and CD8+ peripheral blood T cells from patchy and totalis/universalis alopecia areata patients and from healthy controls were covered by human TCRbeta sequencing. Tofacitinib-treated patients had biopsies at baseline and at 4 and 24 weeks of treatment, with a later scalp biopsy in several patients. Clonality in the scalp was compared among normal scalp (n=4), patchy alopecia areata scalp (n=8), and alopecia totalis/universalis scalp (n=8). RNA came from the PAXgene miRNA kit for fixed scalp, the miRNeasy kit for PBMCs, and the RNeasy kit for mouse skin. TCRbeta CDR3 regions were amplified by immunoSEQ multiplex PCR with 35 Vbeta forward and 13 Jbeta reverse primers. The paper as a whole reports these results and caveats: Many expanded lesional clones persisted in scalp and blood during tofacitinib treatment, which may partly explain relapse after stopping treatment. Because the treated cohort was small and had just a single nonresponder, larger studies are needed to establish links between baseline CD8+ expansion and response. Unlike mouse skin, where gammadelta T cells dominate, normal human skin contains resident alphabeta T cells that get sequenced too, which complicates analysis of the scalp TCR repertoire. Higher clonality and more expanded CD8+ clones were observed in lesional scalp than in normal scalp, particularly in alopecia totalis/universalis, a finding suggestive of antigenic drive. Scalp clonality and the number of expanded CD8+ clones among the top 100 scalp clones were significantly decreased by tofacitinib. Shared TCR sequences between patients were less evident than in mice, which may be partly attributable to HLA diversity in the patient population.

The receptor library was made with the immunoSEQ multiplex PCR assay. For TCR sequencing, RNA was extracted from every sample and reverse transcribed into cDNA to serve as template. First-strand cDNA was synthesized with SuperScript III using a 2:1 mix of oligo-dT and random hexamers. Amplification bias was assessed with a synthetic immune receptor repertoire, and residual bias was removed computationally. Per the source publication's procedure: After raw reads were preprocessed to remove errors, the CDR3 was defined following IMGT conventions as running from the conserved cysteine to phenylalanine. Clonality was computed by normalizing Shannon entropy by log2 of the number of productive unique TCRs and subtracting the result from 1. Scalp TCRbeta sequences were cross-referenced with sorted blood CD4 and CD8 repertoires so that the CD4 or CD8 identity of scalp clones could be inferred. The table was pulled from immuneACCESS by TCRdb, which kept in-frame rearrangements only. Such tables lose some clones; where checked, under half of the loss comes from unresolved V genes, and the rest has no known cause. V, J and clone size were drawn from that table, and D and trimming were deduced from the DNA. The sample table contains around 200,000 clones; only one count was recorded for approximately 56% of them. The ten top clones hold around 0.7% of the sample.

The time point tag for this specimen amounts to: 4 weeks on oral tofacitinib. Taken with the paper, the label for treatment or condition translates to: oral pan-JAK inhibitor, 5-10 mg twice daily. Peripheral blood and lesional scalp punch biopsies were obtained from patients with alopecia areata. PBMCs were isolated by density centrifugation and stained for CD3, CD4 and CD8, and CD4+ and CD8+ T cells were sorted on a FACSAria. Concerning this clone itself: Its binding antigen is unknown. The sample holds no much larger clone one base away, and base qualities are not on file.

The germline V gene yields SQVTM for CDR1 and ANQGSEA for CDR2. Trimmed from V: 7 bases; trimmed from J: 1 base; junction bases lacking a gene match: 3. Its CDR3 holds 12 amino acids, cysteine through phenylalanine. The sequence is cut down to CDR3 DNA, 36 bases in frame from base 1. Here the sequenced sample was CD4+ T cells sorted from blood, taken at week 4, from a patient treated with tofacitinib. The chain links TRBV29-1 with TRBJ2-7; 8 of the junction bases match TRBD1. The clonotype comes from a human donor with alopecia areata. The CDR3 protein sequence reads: CSAGQGSYEQYF. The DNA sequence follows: TGCAGCGCAGGACAGGGATCCTACGAGCAGTACTTC.